One TCR beta chain is described in this entry. The data were produced by immunoSEQ multiplex PCR, yet TCRdb's version contains in-frame clones alone and is incomplete. The sample has about 68,000 clones; 70% to 90% are singletons. The source of the sample is a study of blood T cell repertoires in COVID-19. Study-wide background: Material from acute and convalescent COVID-19 was sourced from the United States, Italy and Spain.

Germline CDR1 reads MNHEY; CDR2 reads SMNVEV (reference sequence). The CDR3 consists of 12 residues. Trimming pared 5 bases from V and 9 bases from J, leaving 11 bases between. This sequence originates from a man aged 25-40 years with acute or convalescent COVID-19. This sequence joins TRBV27 and TRBJ2-1; TRBD2 might be the D (5 bases). The specimen sequenced was peripheral blood. CDR3: CASSTPLGEQFF. The CDR3 DNA sequence: TGTGCCAGCAGTACCCCACTAGGTGAGCAGTTCTTC.